This record looks at one T cell receptor beta chain sequence and its context. The antigen remains unidentified. One end of the junction fails to match germline, which may point to a read error. This CDR3 is built from 13 residues. Germline loops: CDR1 WSHSY, CDR2 SAAADI. Generated by immunoSEQ multiplex PCR, the TCRdb table keeps only in-frame clones and is missing some. The repertoire has 95,000 to 100,000 clones, about 90% of them found once; the top ten carry about 15%. These data belong to a study of T cell responses to AZD1222 COVID-19 vaccine. The study, taken as a whole, reports: Donor demographics were predominantly white British with a female majority; clonal diversity may be underestimated.

Sample: peripheral blood, taken 28 days after the second AZD1222 dose. V gene TRBV10-2 combines with J gene TRBJ2-5; D not resolved. The TCR originated in an adult who received the AZD1222 COVID-19 vaccine. The CDR3 sequence is CASRESAKETQYF. The CDR3 region has the DNA TGCGCCAGCAGAGAGTCCGCCAAAGAGACCCAGTACTTC.